The rows below give T cell receptor beta chains drawn from one sample of a study of blood T cell repertoires in COVID-19. Assay used: immunoSEQ multiplex PCR; TCRdb lists only in-frame clones, some missing. The profile shows about 310,000 clones, around 90% of them singletons. Sequencing used PBMCs or T cells enriched from blood (not recorded which). All receptors derive from a man aged 60 to 75 who had recovered from COVID-19. The CDR3 runs from the conserved cysteine through the conserved F or W. Fields, in order: V gene, J gene, D gene, CDR3 protein. A D gene is named only where the DNA matches it firmly.

V: TRBV11-1; J: TRBJ1-1; D: NA; CDR3: CASTPNMNTEAFF
V: TRBV19; J: TRBJ2-1; D: TRBD2; CDR3: CASSIFSGEYNEQFF
V: TRBV19; J: TRBJ2-7; D: NA; CDR3: CASSGQWREQYF
V: TRBV24-1; J: TRBJ2-1; D: TRBD2; CDR3: CATSEMTSGRGTYNEQFF
V: TRBV5-1; J: TRBJ1-1; D: NA; CDR3: CASSLETGRGTEAFF
V: TRBV7-9; J: TRBJ1-3; D: NA; CDR3: CASSLARSGNTIYF
V: TRBV18; J: TRBJ1-2; D: NA; CDR3: CASSPADSNYGYTF
V: TRBV11-1; J: TRBJ2-5; D: TRBD2; CDR3: CASSPQEIAGKETQYF
V: TRBV11-2; J: TRBJ1-1; D: TRBD1; CDR3: CASSSQGRGNGDTEAFF
V: TRBV10-2; J: TRBJ2-7; D: TRBD1; CDR3: CASSESTGPPYEQYF
V: TRBV30; J: TRBJ2-5; D: NA; CDR3: CAWSQGQLLYQETQYF
V: TRBV5-1; J: TRBJ2-7; D: TRBD2; CDR3: CASRSGGLAGVYEQYF
V: TRBV19; J: TRBJ2-4; D: TRBD2; CDR3: CASSPYPASGSSKNIQYF
V: TRBV28; J: TRBJ2-7; D: NA; CDR3: CASRPFGMGGEYEQYF
V: TRBV9; J: TRBJ2-1; D: TRBD2; CDR3: CASSVALLAGGNEQFF
V: TRBV6-6; J: TRBJ2-1; D: TRBD2; CDR3: CASTEAGGNEQFF
V: TRBV7-2; J: TRBJ1-1; D: NA; CDR3: CASSLGRGSNTEAFF
V: TRBV7-9; J: TRBJ1-4; D: NA; CDR3: CASSSRTATNEKLFF
V: TRBV28; J: TRBJ1-4; D: NA; CDR3: CASDGRGDEKLFF